This TCR beta chain was retrieved from a study of shared clonotypes between healthy human individuals. About the study: CD4 naive and CD4 memory each took three plates per donor, while CD8 naive took two and CD8 memory one.

The assay was immunoSEQ multiplex PCR, and TCRdb's table has in-frame clones only and misses some. Of approximately 840,000 clones detected, about 97% appear once; the ten largest clones hold about 0.22%. The germline V gene has CDR1 LGHNA and CDR2 YNFKEQ. Trimming left V 0 bases short and J 4 bases short, with 22 bases between. This CDR3 region has 18 residues. Naive CD8 cells comprised CD45RO-negative, CCR7-positively selected cells, excluding terminally differentiated effector memory CD45RA+ cells. The donors, healthy adults who were HIV-negative, had experienced no recent acute infections or vaccinations.

The material sequenced was naive CD8+ T cells sorted from blood. This clonotype was obtained from a man aged 25 to 45 in good health. This chain uses TRBV4-2 with TRBJ2-7; the D is unclear. The CDR3 coding sequence is TGTGCCAGCAGCCAAGACCAGGCCACTGCTGTTTCCCGTTACGAGCAGTACTTC. Its translation: CASSQDQATAVSRYEQYF.